The T cell receptor (beta chain) under discussion was sequenced for a study of shared clonotypes between healthy human individuals (dated by TCRdb to 2020 to 2021). A note on the overall study: The cohort comprised a couple of women and a few men aged 18 to 49 years. For each donor, CD4 naive and CD4 memory were each run on three plates, CD8 naive on two plates, and CD8 memory on one plate. The study deeply sequenced blood TCR repertoires of roughly five healthy adults to estimate repertoire size and the extent of clonotype sharing between individuals. Libraries were prepared and TCR repertoires were sequenced by different laboratories using diverse techniques, in order to increase sequencing depth and limit assay-specific biases. Leukapheresis yielded between about 0.85 and 10 billion PBMCs per donor. Paper-wide results and their limitations: Larger estimated clonotype richness was generally found for naive subsets than for memory subsets. Sampling was limited to blood, and TCR repertoires in tissue likely differ from TCR repertoires in blood. Compared with non-shared clonotypes, the clonotypes found in all four sorted-subset donors had higher generation probabilities. When several donors were compared, the shared fraction of clonotypes was 5% to 6.5% for naive CD4, approximately 3.5% for naive CD8, about 2.5% for memory CD4, and less than 0.45% for memory CD8. Rarefaction of sorted-subset datasets indicated incomplete sequencing despite the large sequencing depth. Based on pairwise subsampling, the degree of clonotype sharing among donors was expected to be affected by sequencing depth. Because the study included only a small number of donors, the genetic and exposure-history diversity represented was limited.

Trimming removed 5 bases from V and 4 bases from J, leaving 17 bases between the germline ends. As encoded in the germline V gene, CDR1 is SGHDN while CDR2 is FVKESK. The CDR3 spans 15 residues, from the cysteine through the phenylalanine. Only the CDR3 DNA stays, 45 bases, in frame from base 1. Using the deep immunoSEQ assay, TCR CDR3 regions were amplified from genomic DNA by multiplex PCR. For each cell subset, the extracted genomic DNA was distributed evenly across all wells of several immunoSEQ 96-well plates, and each plate served as one replicate. For sorted subsets, each replicate PCR was loaded with roughly 190 ng genomic DNA, equivalent to approximately 27,000 T cell genomes. Purified libraries were quantified with a Qubit 3.0 fluorometer, sized on a Bioanalyzer 2100, and re-quantified with the KAPA Library Quantification kit. A separate single-read 150-cycle Illumina NextSeq 550 flow cell was used to sequence each immunoSEQ 96-well plate. Turning to the authors' computational methods: Because the immunoSEQ output held only junctional sequences and lacked quality scores, the filtering could not match the filtering applied to full-length reads. Sequences were annotated with PyIR, a Python wrapper for IgBLAST v1.9, and V/J genes and CDR3 were assigned using IMGT germline references. Reads were removed for weak V/J assignments (E-value above 1e-6), missing CDR3, stop codons, out-of-frame junctions, or ambiguous translated residues. A V3J clonotype was defined by an identical inferred V gene, J gene, and CDR3 amino acid sequence. The percentage overlap between two repertoires was calculated by dividing the number of shared unique clonotypes by the size of the smaller repertoire. RTK rarefaction, the Chao1 estimator, and Recon v2.1 estimates of unobserved clonotypes were used to assess repertoire richness. OLGA was used to compute generation probabilities for all TCRbeta clonotypes that the gDNA method yielded from a few donors. TCRdb's version of the immuneACCESS table is confined to in-frame rearrangements and falls short of the full clone set. An unresolved V gene accounts for under half of the shortfall where checked; the remainder is of unknown origin. That table is the source of V, J and clone size, and D and trimming were worked out from the DNA. A total of about 2.2 million clones appear in this sample, roughly 95% of them only once. Under 2% of the sample is held by the ten biggest clonotypes.

In regard to this clone: Its antigen is unknown. It has no much larger one-base neighbor in the sample; base qualities were not kept.

For the CD8 naive samples, CD45RO-negative cells were positively selected for CCR7, yielding a CD45RA+CCR7+ population from which TemRA cells were excluded. Donors were healthy HIV-negative adults with no recently reported acute infections or vaccinations. All donors were Caucasian adults living in Nashville, Tennessee, USA. Blood was collected by leukapheresis, and PBMCs were isolated by Ficoll-Histopaque density gradient centrifugation and then cryopreserved in liquid nitrogen vapor phase. Purity and quantity of every magnetically sorted T cell population were checked by analytical flow cytometry. Genomic DNA was isolated from every sorted fraction and measured by UV absorbance on a Nanodrop 2000c.

Sequenced sample: naive CD8+ T cells from PBMCs. The sample's cell subset or site label, decoded: CD45RA+CCR7+. This receptor chain uses TRBV14 and TRBJ2-5; TRBD2 is a weak D gene call, 5 bases matching. The receptor's source is a man aged 18 to 35 in good health. Some clones in this sample may be carry-over from other donors' samples. The encoded CDR3 is CASSYRHPGVETQYF. The sequenced DNA: TGTGCCAGCAGCTATCGACATCCCGGGGTAGAGACCCAGTACTTC.